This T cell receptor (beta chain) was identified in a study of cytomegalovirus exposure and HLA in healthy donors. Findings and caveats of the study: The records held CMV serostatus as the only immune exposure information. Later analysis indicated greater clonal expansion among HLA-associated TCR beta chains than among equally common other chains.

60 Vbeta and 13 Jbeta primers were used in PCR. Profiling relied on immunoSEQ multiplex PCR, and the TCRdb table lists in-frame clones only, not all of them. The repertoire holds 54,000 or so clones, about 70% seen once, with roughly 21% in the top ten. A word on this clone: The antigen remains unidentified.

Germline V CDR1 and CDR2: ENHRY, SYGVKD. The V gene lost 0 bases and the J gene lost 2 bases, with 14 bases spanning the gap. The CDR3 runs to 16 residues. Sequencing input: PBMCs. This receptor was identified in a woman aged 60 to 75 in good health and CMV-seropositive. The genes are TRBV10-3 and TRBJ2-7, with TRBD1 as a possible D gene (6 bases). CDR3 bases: TGTGCCATCAGTGAGTCAGATCGGACAGAGACCTACGAGCAGTACTTC. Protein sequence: CAISESDRTETYEQYF.